The rows below give T cell receptor beta chains drawn from one sample of a study of memory CD4+ T cells and cytomegalovirus serostatus. TCRdb keeps only in-frame clones here, not all; method: immunoSEQ multiplex PCR. The sample contains some 73,000 clones, 78% of which appear only once. The specimen sequenced was memory CD4+ T cells from blood. The receptors were sampled from an adult in good health and CMV-seropositive. Both conserved end residues are part of each CDR3. The D gene is left open where the match is weak. Rows may omit the clone size; those that give it use once, few, many or a size class.

v_gene	j_gene	d_gene	abundance	CDR3aa	CDR3nt
TRBV5-1	TRBJ2-1	TRBD2	NA	CASSPAGGLAGTYNEQFF	TGCGCCAGCAGCCCGGCCGGAGGACTAGCGGGAACCTACAATGAGCAGTTCTTC
TRBV15	TRBJ2-5	TRBD2	once	CATSSSGRVETQYF	TGTGCCACCAGCAGTAGCGGGAGAGTAGAGACCCAGTACTTC
TRBV2	TRBJ2-3	TRBD2	NA	CASTREERDTQYF	TGTGCCAGCACGCGGGAGGAACGGGATACGCAGTATTTT
TRBV29-1	TRBJ1-4	NA	NA	CSVSGATQSTNEKLFF	TGCAGCGTCTCAGGGGCCACACAGTCAACTAATGAAAAACTGTTTTTT
TRBV11-2	TRBJ2-1	TRBD1	NA	CASSSIRGPHEQFF	TGTGCCAGCAGCTCAATCAGGGGGCCCCATGAGCAGTTCTTC
TRBV7-9	TRBJ2-3	NA	NA	CASSLAVTDTQYF	TGTGCCAGCAGCTTAGCGGTCACAGATACGCAGTATTTT
TRBV11-3	TRBJ2-2	NA	NA	CASSLSAASAGELFF	TGTGCCAGCAGCTTAAGTGCAGCCTCCGCAGGGGAGCTGTTTTTT
TRBV9	TRBJ1-1	NA	NA	CASSVVPGAEAFF	TGTGCCAGCAGCGTAGTCCCGGGAGCTGAAGCTTTCTTT
TRBV30	TRBJ2-2	TRBD2	NA	CAWRGLADTGELFF	TGTGCCTGGAGGGGACTAGCCGACACCGGGGAGCTGTTTTTT
TRBV5-1	TRBJ1-3	NA	NA	CASSFSTGSSGNTIYF	TGCGCCAGCAGCTTCTCGACAGGCAGCTCTGGAAACACCATATATTTT
TRBV7-9	TRBJ1-1	TRBD1	few	CASRPGTGNTEAFF	TGTGCCAGCAGGCCTGGGACAGGGAACACTGAAGCTTTCTTT
TRBV5-1	TRBJ1-1	TRBD1	once	CASSNTPGGETEAFF	TGCGCCAGCAGCAATACCCCAGGGGGCGAAACTGAAGCTTTCTTT
TRBV28	TRBJ1-1	NA	once	CASTRGLNTEAFF	TGTGCCAGCACTCGGGGCCTCAACACTGAAGCTTTCTTT
TRBV7-8	TRBJ1-2	NA	NA	CASSPRGAYGYTF	TGTGCCAGCAGCCCACGGGGGGCCTATGGCTACACCTTC
TRBV30	TRBJ2-7	TRBD2	once	CAWTSGGDSSYEQYF	TGTGCCTGGACAAGCGGGGGGGACAGCTCCTACGAGCAGTACTTC
TRBV27	TRBJ1-5	NA	NA	CASSLRPRGALGQPQHF	TGTGCCAGCAGTTTACGGCCCCGTGGGGCGCTGGGTCAGCCCCAGCATTTT
TRBV7-9	TRBJ2-1	NA	NA	CASTRVSYNEQFF	TGTGCCAGCACCCGGGTTTCCTACAATGAGCAGTTCTTC
TRBV6-1	TRBJ1-3	NA	NA	CASSEREGTIYF	TGTGCCAGCAGTGAAAGGGAAGGGACCATATATTTT
TRBV15	TRBJ1-4	NA	NA	CATSRVGGLRANEKLFF	TGTGCCACCAGCAGAGTGGGGGGGCTCAGGGCTAATGAAAAACTGTTTTTT
TRBV30	TRBJ1-2	TRBD1	NA	CACGQGLTYGYTF	TGTGCCTGCGGACAGGGCCTAACCTATGGCTACACCTTC
TRBV7-9	TRBJ1-2	NA	NA	CASSSTGFGYTF	TGTGCCAGCAGCTCCACAGGGTTTGGCTACACCTTC
TRBV5-1	TRBJ1-1	TRBD1	once	CASSLEVIGQGAITEAFF	TGCGCCAGCAGCTTGGAGGTCATTGGACAGGGGGCGATCACTGAAGCTTTCTTT
TRBV2	TRBJ2-5	TRBD2	NA	CASKPARGRQTQYF	TGTGCCAGCAAGCCGGCTCGCGGGAGGCAGACCCAGTACTTC
TRBV5-1	TRBJ2-4	NA	once	CASSFFSSQNMIQYF	TGCGCCAGCAGCTTCTTCTCCAGCCAAAATATGATTCAGTACTTC
TRBV5-1	TRBJ2-1	NA	NA	CASSSLRSTSYNEQFF	TGCGCCAGCAGCTCCTTGAGGTCCACCTCCTACAATGAGCAGTTCTTC
TRBV18	TRBJ1-3	NA	NA	CASSPEPRNSGNTIYF	TGTGCCAGCTCACCCGAACCCCGGAACTCTGGAAACACCATATATTTT
TRBV6-5	TRBJ1-6	TRBD1	NA	CASSYGRGQRNSPLHF	TGTGCCAGCAGTTACGGAAGGGGGCAAAGGAATTCACCCCTCCACTTT
TRBV19	TRBJ1-3	TRBD1	NA	CASQTGGSGNTIYF	TGTGCCAGCCAGACAGGGGGCTCTGGAAACACCATATATTTT
TRBV7-2	TRBJ2-2	NA	NA	CASSLLTVGPGELFF	TGTGCCAGCAGCTTATTGACTGTCGGTCCCGGGGAGCTGTTTTTT
TRBV6-6	TRBJ2-2	NA	NA	CASSYRTGNTGELFF	TGTGCCAGCAGTTACCGGACGGGGAACACCGGGGAGCTGTTTTTT
TRBV28	TRBJ2-6	NA	NA	CASSWRGSGANVLTF	TGTGCCAGCAGTTGGAGGGGCTCTGGGGCCAACGTCCTGACTTTC
TRBV18	TRBJ2-2	TRBD2	once	CASSQYASGVSSTGELFF	TGTGCCAGCTCACAGTATGCTAGCGGGGTGTCGAGCACCGGGGAGCTGTTTTTT
TRBV7-2	TRBJ2-3	TRBD2	NA	CASSLMAGADTQYF	TGTGCCAGCAGCTTAATGGCGGGAGCAGATACGCAGTATTTT
TRBV7-2	TRBJ1-3	TRBD1	NA	CASSSGGGNTIYF	TGTGCCAGCAGCTCAGGGGGTGGAAACACCATATATTTT
TRBV7-2	TRBJ2-3	NA	NA	CASSLREGPTQYF	TGTGCCAGCAGCTTACGGGAAGGGCCTACGCAGTATTTT
TRBV11-2	TRBJ2-1	TRBD2	NA	CASSLARGGHGEQFF	TGTGCCAGCAGCTTGGCTCGGGGGGGACACGGTGAGCAGTTCTTC
TRBV13	TRBJ2-7	NA	NA	CASSPTPTGEQYF	TGTGCCAGCAGCCCCACACCGACAGGTGAGCAGTACTTC
TRBV10-1	TRBJ2-3	NA	NA	CASSERAAWDTQYF	TGCGCCAGCAGTGAGCGGGCTGCGTGGGATACGCAGTATTTT
TRBV7-9	TRBJ1-2	NA	NA	CASSLASSGYTF	TGTGCCAGCAGCTTAGCCTCCTCCGGCTACACCTTC
TRBV5-1	TRBJ1-1	TRBD1	NA	CASSLRGQGVSEAFF	TGCGCCAGCAGCTTACGAGGACAGGGAGTTTCTGAAGCTTTCTTT
TRBV7-9	TRBJ1-5	NA	few	CASSSDPYQPQHF	TGTGCCAGCAGCTCGGACCCGTATCAGCCCCAGCATTTT
TRBV4-1	TRBJ1-1	TRBD1	NA	CASSAPTGVPEAFF	TGCGCCAGCAGCGCGCCCACAGGGGTCCCTGAAGCTTTCTTT
TRBV11-2	TRBJ2-1	NA	NA	CASSLDHGGEQFF	TGTGCCAGCAGCTTAGATCATGGGGGGGAGCAGTTCTTC
TRBV19	TRBJ1-2	TRBD1	few	CASSMSRQGAGGYTF	TGTGCCAGTAGTATGTCAAGACAGGGGGCCGGTGGCTACACCTTC
TRBV9	TRBJ2-1	NA	NA	CASSVGRGNEQFF	TGTGCCAGCAGCGTAGGCAGGGGAAATGAGCAGTTCTTC
TRBV9	TRBJ1-3	NA	NA	CASSVDPVGGVGNTIYF	TGTGCCAGCAGCGTAGATCCCGTTGGCGGGGTCGGAAACACCATATATTTT
TRBV6-5	TRBJ2-2	NA	NA	CASSPDGWNTGELFF	TGTGCCAGCAGTCCCGACGGGTGGAACACCGGGGAGCTGTTTTTT
TRBV13	TRBJ1-3	NA	NA	CASSKWRFSGNTIYF	TGTGCCAGCAGCAAATGGCGGTTCTCTGGAAACACCATATATTTT
TRBV6-6	TRBJ2-3	TRBD2	NA	CASSYSGGGTNTQYF	TGTGCCAGCAGTTACTCGGGGGGGGGTACTAATACGCAGTATTTT
TRBV5-1	TRBJ1-1	TRBD1	NA	CASRHQGGVSNTEAFF	TGCGCCAGCAGGCACCAGGGGGGTGTTTCGAACACTGAAGCTTTCTTT
TRBV9	TRBJ1-2	NA	NA	CASSVDRNYGYTF	TGTGCCAGCAGCGTAGACAGGAACTATGGCTACACCTTC
TRBV18	TRBJ2-2	TRBD2	NA	CASSPRTSGRAGELFF	TGTGCCAGCTCACCTCGGACTAGCGGGAGGGCCGGGGAGCTGTTTTTT
TRBV7-6	TRBJ2-3	TRBD2	NA	CASSQTSGLDTQYF	TGTGCCAGCAGCCAAACTAGCGGTTTGGATACGCAGTATTTT
TRBV5-5	TRBJ1-2	NA	NA	CASSQGWGISYGYTF	TGTGCCAGCAGCCAGGGGTGGGGGATCTCCTATGGCTACACCTTC
TRBV30	TRBJ1-2	NA	NA	CAWKREGGQGYTF	TGTGCCTGGAAAAGGGAAGGGGGTCAGGGCTACACCTTC
TRBV27	TRBJ1-3	NA	NA	CASSLNNRNTIYF	TGTGCCAGCAGTTTGAATAACCGAAACACCATATATTTT
TRBV18	TRBJ1-2	NA	NA	CASSPSRGTNYGYTF	TGTGCCAGCTCACCATCAAGGGGGACTAACTATGGCTACACCTTC
TRBV6-4	TRBJ2-5	TRBD2	NA	CDGNGGGPRVQETQYF	TGCGACGGAAACGGGGGGGGGCCCCGGGTGCAAGAGACCCAGTACTTC
TRBV14	TRBJ2-7	TRBD2	few	CASSQAFRLAEQYF	TGTGCCAGCAGCCAAGCGTTCCGACTAGCGGAGCAGTACTTC
TRBV5-3	TRBJ1-1	TRBD1	NA	CARRLWAGGVETEAFF	TGTGCCAGAAGGCTCTGGGCAGGGGGTGTAGAAACTGAAGCTTTCTTT